This T cell receptor (beta chain) was retrieved from a study of technical replicates of blood from a few donors. Sequenced by immunoSEQ multiplex PCR; TCRdb stores in-frame clones only, minus some. The profile shows about 71,000 clones, about 96% of them singletons. Trimming took off 3 bases at V and 5 bases at J, with 14 bases between the two ends. This CDR3 contains 15 residues. Germline CDR1 MGHRA, CDR2 YSYEKL. The chain joins TRBV4-1 to TRBJ2-1, with a weak D call TRBD1 (5 bases). This receptor was identified in a human donor in good health. Input material: T cells isolated from PBMCs. CDR3 sequence reads: CASSHPGNPHNEQFF. The CDR3 DNA follows: TGCGCCAGCAGCCACCCAGGGAACCCCCACAATGAGCAGTTCTTC.